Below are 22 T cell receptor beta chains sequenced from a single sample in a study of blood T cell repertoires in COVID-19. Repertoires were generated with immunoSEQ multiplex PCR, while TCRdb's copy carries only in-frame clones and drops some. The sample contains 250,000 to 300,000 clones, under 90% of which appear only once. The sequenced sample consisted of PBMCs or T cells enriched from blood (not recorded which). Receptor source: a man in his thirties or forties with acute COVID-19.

CDR3 in amino acids: CAINPGMGETQYF. CDR3 DNA: TGTGCCATAAACCCAGGGATGGGGGAGACCCAGTACTTC. The chain combines TRBV6-5 with TRBJ2-5; a weak D match, TRBD1 (5 bases). Deletions cut 10 bases from V and 5 bases from J, with 17 bases between. This CDR3 region has 13 residues. CDR1 is MNHEY, CDR2 SVGAGI, per germline.

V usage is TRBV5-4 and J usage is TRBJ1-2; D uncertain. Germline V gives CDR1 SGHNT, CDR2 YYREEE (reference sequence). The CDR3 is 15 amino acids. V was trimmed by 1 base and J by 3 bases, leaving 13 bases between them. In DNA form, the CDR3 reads TGTGCCAGCAGCTTGCCGGCCCCGGGTCACTATGGCTACACCTTC. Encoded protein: CASSLPAPGHYGYTF. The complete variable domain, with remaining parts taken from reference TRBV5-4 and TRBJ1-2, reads ETGVTQSPTHLIKTRGQQVTLRCSSQSGHNTVSWYQQALGQGPQFIFQYYREEENGRGNFPPRFSGLQFPNYSSELNVNALELDDSALYLCASSLPAPGHYGYTFGSGTRLTVV.

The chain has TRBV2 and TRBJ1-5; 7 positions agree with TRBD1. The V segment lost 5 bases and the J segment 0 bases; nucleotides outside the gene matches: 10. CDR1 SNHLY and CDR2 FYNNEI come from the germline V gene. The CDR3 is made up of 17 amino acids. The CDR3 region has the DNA TGTGCCAGCAGTAAACAGGGGCCAATTTATAGCAATCAGCCCCAGCATTTT. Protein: CASSKQGPIYSNQPQHF.

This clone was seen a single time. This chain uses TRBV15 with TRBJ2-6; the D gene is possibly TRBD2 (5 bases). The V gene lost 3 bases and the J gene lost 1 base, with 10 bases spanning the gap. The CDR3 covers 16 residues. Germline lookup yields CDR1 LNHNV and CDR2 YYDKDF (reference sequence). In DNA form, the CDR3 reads TGTGCCACCAGCAGGTCCGGGGTTTCTGGGGCCAACGTCCTGACTTTC. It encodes CATSRSGVSGANVLTF.

CDR3 sequence: CASSLREGKNTEAFF. The CDR3 DNA follows: TGTGCCAGCAGCCTCCGGGAGGGGAAGAACACTGAAGCTTTCTTT. The rearrangement uses TRBV7-2 and TRBJ1-1; D might be TRBD1 (5 bases). The CDR3 has 15 residues. Trimming cost V 5 bases and J 1 base, with 14 bases left between them. Germline CDR1 and CDR2: SGHTA and FQGNSA.

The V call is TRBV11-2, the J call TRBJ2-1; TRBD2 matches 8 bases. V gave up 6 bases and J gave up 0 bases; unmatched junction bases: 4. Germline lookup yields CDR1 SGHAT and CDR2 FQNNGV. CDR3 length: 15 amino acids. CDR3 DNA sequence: TGTGCCAGCAGACCAGGGACTAGCTCCTACAATGAGCAGTTCTTC. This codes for CASRPGTSSYNEQFF.

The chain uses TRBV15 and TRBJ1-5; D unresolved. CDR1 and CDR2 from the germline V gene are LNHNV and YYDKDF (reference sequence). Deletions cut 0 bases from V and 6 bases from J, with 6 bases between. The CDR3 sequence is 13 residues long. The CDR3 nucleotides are TGTGCCACCAGCAGAGATCTAATTCAGCCCCAGCATTTT. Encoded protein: CATSRDLIQPQHF.

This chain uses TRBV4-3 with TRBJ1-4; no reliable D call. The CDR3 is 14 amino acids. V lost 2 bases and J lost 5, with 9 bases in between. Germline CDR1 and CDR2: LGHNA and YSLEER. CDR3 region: CASSQRQRNEKLFF. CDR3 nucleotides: TGCGCCAGCAGCCAACGCCAGAGGAATGAAAAACTGTTTTTT.

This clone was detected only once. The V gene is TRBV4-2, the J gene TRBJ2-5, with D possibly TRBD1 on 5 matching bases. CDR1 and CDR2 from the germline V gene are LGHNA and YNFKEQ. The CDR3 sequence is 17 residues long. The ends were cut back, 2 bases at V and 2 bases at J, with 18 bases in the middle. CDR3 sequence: CASSQTWGGAQQETQYF. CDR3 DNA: TGTGCCAGCAGCCAAACCTGGGGTGGGGCGCAGCAAGAGACCCAGTACTTC.

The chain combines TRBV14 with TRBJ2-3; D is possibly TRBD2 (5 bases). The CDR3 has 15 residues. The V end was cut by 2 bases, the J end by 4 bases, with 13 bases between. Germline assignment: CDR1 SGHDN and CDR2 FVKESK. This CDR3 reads CASSQRTGGADTQYF. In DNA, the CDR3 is TGTGCCAGCAGCCAAAGGACTGGCGGCGCAGATACGCAGTATTTT. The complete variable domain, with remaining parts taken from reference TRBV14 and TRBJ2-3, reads EAGVTQFPSHSVIEKGQTVTLRCDPISGHDNLYWYRRVMGKEIKFLLHFVKESKQDESGMPNNRFLAERTGGTYSTLKVQPAELEDSGVYFCASSQRTGGADTQYFGPGTRLTVL.

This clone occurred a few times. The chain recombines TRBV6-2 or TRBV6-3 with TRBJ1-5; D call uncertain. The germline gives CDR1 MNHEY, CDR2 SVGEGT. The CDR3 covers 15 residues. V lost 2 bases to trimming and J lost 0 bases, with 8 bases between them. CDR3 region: CASSYPFLSNQPQHF. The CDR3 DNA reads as TGTGCCAGCAGTTACCCCTTCCTTAGCAATCAGCCCCAGCATTTT.

CDR3 sequence (DNA): TGTGCCAGCAGTTCACCTATCCGGGACAGGGGTGCTGGCTACACCTTC. Residues: CASSSPIRDRGAGYTF. The chain couples TRBV27 to TRBJ1-2, with 10 bases that match TRBD1. Per the germline V gene, CDR1 is MNHEY and CDR2 is SMNVEV (reference sequence). J lost 7 bases, V lost 4 bases, and 12 bases had no gene match. This CDR3 is built from 16 residues.

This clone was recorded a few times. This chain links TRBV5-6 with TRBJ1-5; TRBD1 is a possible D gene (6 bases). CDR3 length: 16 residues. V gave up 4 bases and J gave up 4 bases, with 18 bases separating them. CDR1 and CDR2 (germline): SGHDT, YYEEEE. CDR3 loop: CASSAQQGVGNQPQHF. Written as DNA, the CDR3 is TGTGCCAGCAGCGCCCAACAGGGTGTAGGAAATCAGCCCCAGCATTTT.

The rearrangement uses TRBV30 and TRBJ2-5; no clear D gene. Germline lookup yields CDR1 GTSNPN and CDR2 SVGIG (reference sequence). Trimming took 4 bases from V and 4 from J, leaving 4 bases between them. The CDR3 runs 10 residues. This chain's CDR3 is CAWTGETQYF. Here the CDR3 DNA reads TGTGCCTGGACGGGAGAGACCCAGTACTTC.

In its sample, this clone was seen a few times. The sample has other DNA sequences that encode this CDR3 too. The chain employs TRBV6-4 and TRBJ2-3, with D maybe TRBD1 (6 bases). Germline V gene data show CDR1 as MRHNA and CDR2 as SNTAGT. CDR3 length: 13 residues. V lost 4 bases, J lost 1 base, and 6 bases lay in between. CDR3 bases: TGTGCCAGCAGTGCAGGGGGCACAGATACGCAGTATTTT. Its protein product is CASSAGGTDTQYF.

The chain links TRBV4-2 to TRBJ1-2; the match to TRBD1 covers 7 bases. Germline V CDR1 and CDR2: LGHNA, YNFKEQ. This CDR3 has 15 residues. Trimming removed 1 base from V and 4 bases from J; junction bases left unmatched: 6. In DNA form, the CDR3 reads TGTGCCAGCAGCCAAGGGCTACAGGGGAGCTATGGCTACACCTTC. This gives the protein CASSQGLQGSYGYTF.

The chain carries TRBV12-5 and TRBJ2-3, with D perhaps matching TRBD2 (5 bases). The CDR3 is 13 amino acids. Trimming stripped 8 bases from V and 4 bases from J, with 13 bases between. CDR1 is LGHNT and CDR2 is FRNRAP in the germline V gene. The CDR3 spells CASSESEADTQYF. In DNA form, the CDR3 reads TGTGCTAGTTCCGAGTCGGAGGCAGATACGCAGTATTTT.

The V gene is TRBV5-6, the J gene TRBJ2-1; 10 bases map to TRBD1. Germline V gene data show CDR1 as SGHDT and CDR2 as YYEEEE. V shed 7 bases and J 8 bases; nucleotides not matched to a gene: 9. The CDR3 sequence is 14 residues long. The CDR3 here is CASVGQGKGYEQFF. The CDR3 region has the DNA TGTGCCAGCGTGGGACAGGGGAAAGGATATGAGCAGTTCTTC.

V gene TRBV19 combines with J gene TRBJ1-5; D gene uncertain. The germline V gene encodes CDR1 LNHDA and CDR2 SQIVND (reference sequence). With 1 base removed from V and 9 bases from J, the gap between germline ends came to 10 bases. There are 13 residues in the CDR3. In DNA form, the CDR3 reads TGTGCCAGTAGTATAGGGCGGGAGCTGCCCCAGCATTTT. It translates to CASSIGRELPQHF.

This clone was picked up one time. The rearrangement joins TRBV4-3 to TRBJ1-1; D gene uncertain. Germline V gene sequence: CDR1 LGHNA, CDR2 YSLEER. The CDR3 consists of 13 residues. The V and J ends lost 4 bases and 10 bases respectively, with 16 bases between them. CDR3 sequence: CASSLGPALGAFF. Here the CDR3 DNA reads TGCGCCAGCAGCCTTGGGCCTGCGTTAGGAGCTTTCTTT.

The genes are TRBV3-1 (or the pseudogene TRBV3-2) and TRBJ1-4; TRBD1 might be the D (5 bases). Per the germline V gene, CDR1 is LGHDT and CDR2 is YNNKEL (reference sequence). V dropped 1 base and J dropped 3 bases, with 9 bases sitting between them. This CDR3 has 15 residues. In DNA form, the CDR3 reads TGTGCCAGCAGCCAAGGGCCAGGGCCTAATGAAAAACTGTTTTTT. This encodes CASSQGPGPNEKLFF.

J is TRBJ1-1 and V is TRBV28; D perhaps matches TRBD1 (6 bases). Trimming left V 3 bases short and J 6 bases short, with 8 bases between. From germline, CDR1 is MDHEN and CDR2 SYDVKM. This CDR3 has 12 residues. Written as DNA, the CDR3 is TGTGCCAGCAGTTTGGACAGCGCTGAAGCTTTCTTT. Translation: CASSLDSAEAFF. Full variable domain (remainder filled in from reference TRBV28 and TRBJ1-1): DVKVTQSSRYLVKRTGEKVFLECVQDMDHENMFWYRQDPGLGLRLIYFSYDVKMKEKGDIPEGYSVSREKKERFSLILESASTNQTSMYLCASSLDSAEAFFGQGTRLTVV.